The 21 T cell receptor beta chains below all came from one sample that was sequenced in a study of cytomegalovirus exposure and HLA in healthy donors. PCR primers comprised 60 Vbeta and 13 Jbeta primers. TCRdb's table, derived via immunoSEQ multiplex PCR, lists solely in-frame clones and lacks some. This sample yields about 120,000 clones, of which about 75% are seen a single time; 25% to 35% belongs to the top ten. Sequenced input: PBMCs. The receptors here all came from a man between 60 and 75 years old in good health and CMV-seropositive.

This chain joins TRBV4-1 and TRBJ1-6, with TRBD1 as a possible D gene (5 bases). V was shortened by 4 bases and J by 6 bases, with 13 bases between the two germline ends. CDR1 is MGHRA, CDR2 YSYEKL, per germline. This CDR3 has 15 residues. CDR3 loop: CASSPFVGLNSPLHF. As DNA, the CDR3 is TGCGCCAGCAGCCCGTTTGTGGGACTTAATTCACCCCTCCACTTT.

This chain joins TRBV5-1 and TRBJ2-6, with D maybe TRBD1 (5 bases). Germline-derived CDR1 and CDR2 are SGHRS and YFSETQ. The germline V and J ends were trimmed by 7 bases and 4 bases, with 15 bases remaining between them. This CDR3 region has 15 residues. The CDR3 coding sequence is TGCGCCAGCTCGCTCATAGGGGCCGGGGCCAACGTCCTGACTTTC. The encoded protein is CASSLIGAGANVLTF.

J is TRBJ2-7 and V is TRBV14, with 11 nucleotides matching TRBD2. The CDR3 runs to 12 residues. V lost 5 bases to trimming and J lost 9 bases; unmatched junction nucleotides: 3. The germline V gene encodes CDR1 SGHDN and CDR2 FVKESK. The CDR3: CASSYGLAGQYF. The CDR3, as DNA: TGTGCCAGCAGCTATGGACTAGCGGGGCAGTACTTC.

The chain is built from TRBV5-1 and TRBJ1-3; 7 bases are shared with TRBD1. V was clipped by 0 bases and J by 0 bases; unmatched bases: 6. The germline CDR1 and CDR2 sequences are SGHRS and YFSETQ. The CDR3 spans 17 residues. The CDR3 nucleotides read TGCGCCAGCAGCTTGGGGAGACAGGGATTCTCTGGAAACACCATATATTTT. Protein product: CASSLGRQGFSGNTIYF.

The chain uses TRBV5-1 and TRBJ2-1; possibly TRBD2 for D (6 bases). The CDR3 consists of 14 residues. CDR1 is SGHRS, CDR2 YFSETQ, per germline. The V end was cut by 4 bases, the J end by 9 bases, with 17 bases between. For the CDR3, the DNA is TGCGCCAGCAGCACCGGAGGGCTAGAGAGTGAGCAGTTCTTC. Translating gives CASSTGGLESEQFF.

A few counts support this clone. The chain is built from TRBV6-1 and TRBJ2-7; 12 bases line up with TRBD2. The CDR3 has 17 amino acids. Germline V lookup: CDR1 MNHNS, CDR2 SASEGT. Germline trimming cut 2 bases from V and 3 bases from J; bases unmatched to any gene: 8. For the CDR3, the DNA is TGTGCCAGCAGTGAACCCCCCCTAGCGGGAGGGATCTACGAGCAGTACTTC. Encoded protein: CASSEPPLAGGIYEQYF.

The V gene is TRBV19, the J gene TRBJ2-3; a weak D match, TRBD1 (7 bases). The CDR3 has 13 residues. Germline CDR1 LNHDA, CDR2 SQIVND (reference sequence). The V end lost 8 bases, the J end lost 1 base, and 10 bases lay between the germline ends. This CDR3 reads CASGGTGTDTQYF. As DNA, the CDR3 is TGTGCCAGTGGAGGGACAGGCACAGATACGCAGTATTTT.

This chain links TRBV5-1 with TRBJ2-7; possible D gene TRBD1, 5 bases. The CDR3 spans 15 residues. The V gene's germline CDR1 is SGHRS and CDR2 YFSETQ. V gave up 0 bases and J gave up 5 bases, with 15 bases separating them. CDR3 bases: TGCGCCAGCAGCTTGGCCCAGGGCGGACACGACGAGCAGTACTTC. It codes for CASSLAQGGHDEQYF.

The rearrangement uses TRBV11-1 and TRBJ1-1; possible D gene TRBD1, 6 bases. Germline V gene data show CDR1 as SGHAT and CDR2 as FQDESV (reference sequence). CDR3 length: 13 amino acids. The germline V and J ends were trimmed by 5 bases and 5 bases, with 12 bases remaining between them. CDR3 DNA sequence: TGTGCCAGCAGCCCACAGGGTTTGACTGAAGCTTTCTTT. This translates into CASSPQGLTEAFF.

V gene TRBV10-3 combines with J gene TRBJ2-7; D is undetermined. Germline-derived CDR1 and CDR2 are ENHRY and SYGVKD. The CDR3 length is 13 residues. V was cut by 8 bases and J by 0 bases, with 11 bases left in between. CDR3 sequence: CAISLQSSYEQYF. The CDR3 DNA sequence: TGTGCCATCTCCCTACAGAGCTCCTACGAGCAGTACTTC.

This sequence joins TRBV11-2 and TRBJ2-7; no clear D. The length of the CDR3 is 13 residues. Germline CDR1 SGHAT, CDR2 FQNNGV. V was cut by 5 bases and J by 1 base, with 9 bases left in between. The CDR3 DNA reads as TGTGCCAGCAGCCACCCCAGGTCCTACGAGCAGTACTTC. Translated: CASSHPRSYEQYF.

CDR3 amino acids: CASSFVQEQYF. CDR3 in DNA: TGTGCCAGCAGCTTCGTGCAGGAGCAGTACTTC. The genes are TRBV7-9 and TRBJ2-7; no firm D call. V gave up 3 bases and J gave up 7 bases, with 7 bases separating them. CDR3 length: 11 amino acids. Per the germline V gene, CDR1 is SEHNR and CDR2 is FQNEAQ (reference sequence).

The genes are TRBV6-1 and TRBJ1-2; D is undetermined. V lost 10 bases, J lost 3 bases, and 6 bases lay in between. CDR1 and CDR2 (germline): MNHNS, SASEGT. This CDR3 is 10 amino acids long. Written as DNA, the CDR3 is TGTGCCACCGCAGACTATGGCTACACCTTC. Translation gives CATADYGYTF.

This clone was counted between two and nine times. The chain couples TRBV4-2 to TRBJ2-7; 10 bases map to TRBD2. Per germline, CDR1 LGHNA and CDR2 YNFKEQ. V lost 3 bases and J lost 7; bases outside the gene matches: 9. The CDR3 covers 15 residues. CDR3 coding DNA: TGTGCCAGCAGCCAGGTCGAAGCGGGAGGGTATGAGCAGTACTTC. Translation gives CASSQVEAGGYEQYF.

The J gene is TRBJ1-1, the V gene TRBV12-2; the listed D gene, TRBD1, was not tested against the DNA. TRBV12-2 is assigned pseudogene status. The CDR3 has 15 residues. The CDR3 sequence is CASRTVQGMNTEAFF. In DNA form, the CDR3 reads TGTGCAAGTCGCACCGTACAGGGTATGAACACTGAAGCTTTCTTT.

The chain links TRBV30 to TRBJ1-2, with TRBD1 as a possible D gene (5 bases). CDR3 length: 15 residues. The germline gives CDR1 GTSNPN, CDR2 SVGIG (reference sequence). Trimming took 4 bases from V and 5 from J, leaving 20 bases between them. The CDR3 DNA sequence: TGTGCCTGGACCCCCCCAGGGCGGGGTTGGTATGGCTACACCTTC. Amino acids: CAWTPPGRGWYGYTF. The full variable domain, with the rest looked up from reference TRBV30 and TRBJ1-2, is SQTIHQWPATLVQPVGSPLSLECTVEGTSNPNLYWYRQAAGRGLQLLFYSVGIGQISSEVPQNLSASRPQDRQFILSSKKLLLSDSGFYLCAWTPPGRGWYGYTFGSGTRLTVV.

CDR3 in DNA: TGTGCCAGCAGTCATTCCTCTGGGGCCAACGTCCTGACTTTC. This encodes CASSHSSGANVLTF. The rearrangement joins TRBV6-5 to TRBJ2-6, with no clear D. Germline CDR1 MNHEY, CDR2 SVGAGI. The V end was cut by 5 bases, the J end by 0 bases, with 5 bases between. This CDR3 has 14 amino acids.

The gene calls are TRBV5-1 and TRBJ2-5, with 8 bases identical to TRBD1. CDR3 length: 15 residues. V lost 0 bases to trimming and J lost 4 bases; unmatched junction nucleotides: 5. From germline, CDR1 is SGHRS and CDR2 YFSETQ. CDR3: CASSLAGQGTETQYF. The CDR3 region has the DNA TGCGCCAGCAGCTTGGCCGGACAGGGAACAGAGACCCAGTACTTC.

This clone was recorded a few times. The chain links TRBV27 to TRBJ2-5; no reliable D call. The assigned J gene may be wrong: the sequence end matches TRBJ2-7 better. CDR3 length: 14 residues. CDR1 and CDR2 from the germline V gene are MNHEY and SMNVEV (reference sequence). CDR3 sequence reads: CASSSSVLSYEQYF. Here the CDR3 DNA reads TGTGCCAGCAGTTCTTCCGTACTCTCCTACGAGCAGTACTTC.

This sequence joins TRBV28 and TRBJ2-2, with D possibly being TRBD1 (6 bases). CDR1 is MDHEN, CDR2 SYDVKM, per germline. The CDR3 has 15 residues. V dropped 3 bases and J dropped 4 bases, with 12 bases sitting between them. CDR3 residues: CASSLGHAGTGELFF. CDR3 DNA sequence: TGTGCCAGCAGTTTGGGACATGCGGGCACCGGGGAGCTGTTTTTT.

This chain links TRBV6-1 with TRBJ2-7; 11 nucleotides line up with TRBD1. The CDR3 is 14 amino acids. Germline values: CDR1 MNHNS, CDR2 SASEGT. Trimming removed 5 bases from V and 5 bases from J; junction bases left unmatched: 5. CDR3 in DNA: TGTGCCAGCAGTCCGGACAGGGGGCGACACGAGCAGTACTTC. Translating it yields CASSPDRGRHEQYF.